One T cell receptor beta chain is described in this entry. Its target is not known. An amount of RNA that ranged from about 0.45 to 1 ug was reverse transcribed with random hexamers. By means of immunoSEQ multiplex PCR, TCR beta CDR3 spanning 54 Vbeta and 13 Jbeta underwent amplification. TCRdb reprocessed the immunoSEQ multiplex PCR reads with MiXCR, giving one entry per CDR3 protein. The sample records hundreds of thousands of distinct CDR3 sequences, approximately 94% being singletons. CD8+ and CD4+ T cells from blood underwent TCR beta sequencing. Germline V gives CDR1 SGDLS, CDR2 YYNGEE. This CDR3 is built from 16 residues. Losses at the gene ends were 3 bases for V and 3 bases for J; bases not matched to a gene: 4. This sample was included in a study of CD8 T cells in Susac syndrome. Study-wide background: When blood was collected, patients with Susac syndrome were therapy-naive, were taking corticosteroids, or were receiving intravenous immunoglobulin alone.

General study points: The CD4+ T cell repertoires in Susac syndrome did not show any clonal expansion.

The origin of this receptor is a human donor with Susac syndrome. V and J are TRBV9 and TRBJ2-1, with 12 bases fitting TRBD2. Specimen: CD4+ T cells from PBMCs. The CDR3 coding sequence is TGTGCCAGCAGCGCTAGCGGGGGGGCGATCTACAATGAGCAGTTCTTC. This codes for CASSASGGAIYNEQFF.